One sample yielded the 15 T cell receptor beta chains listed below, sequenced in a study of identical twins. From the 5' RACE reads, TCRdb called clonotypes with MiXCR, one entry per CDR3 protein. The table has some 660,000 distinct CDR3 sequences, more than 6.5% seen once. This sample also appeared in a second study, on yellow fever vaccine responses in identical twins.

The sequencing sample was made of PBMCs. All receptors come from a woman aged 18-29 years in good health.

This clonotype was seen at least ten times. The chain joins TRBV5-6 to TRBJ2-6; D ambiguous. Germline V gene lookup returns CDR1 SGHDT and CDR2 YYEEEE. Trimming removed 0 bases at V and 1 base at J, with 8 bases between. The CDR3 runs 16 residues. The CDR3 region has the DNA TGTGCCAGCAGCTTGGACGCTGGTTCTGGGGCCAACGTCCTGACTTTC. It yields the protein CASSLDAGSGANVLTF.

The chain couples TRBV4-2 to TRBJ1-6; D remains unclear. With 2 bases removed from V and 9 bases from J, the gap between germline ends came to 8 bases. The germline V gene has CDR1 LGHNA and CDR2 YNFKEQ. This CDR3 contains 13 residues. The CDR3, as DNA: TGTGCCAGCAGCCAAAAACCGGGTTCACCCCTCCACTTT. Protein: CASSQKPGSPLHF.

This clonotype was found many times. This chain uses TRBV7-9 with TRBJ2-5, with D possibly being TRBD1 (6 bases). The CDR3 extends over 14 amino acids. Trimming shortened V by 4 bases and J by 2 bases, and 11 bases separated the two germline ends. The germline CDR1 and CDR2 sequences are SEHNR and FQNEAQ (reference sequence). In DNA form, the CDR3 reads TGTGCCAGCAGCTCGCGACAGGCTCAAGAGACCCAGTACTTC. It encodes CASSSRQAQETQYF.

This clonotype has only a few counts. The chain links TRBV6-1 to TRBJ2-1; no definite D call. Trimming cost V 6 bases and J 6 bases, with 15 bases left between them. CDR1 and CDR2 (germline): MNHNS, SASEGT. The CDR3 loop spans 14 amino acids. CDR3 nucleotides: TGTGCCAGCAGCCTTCCTAGAATCGGCAATGAGCAGTTCTTC. As protein: CASSLPRIGNEQFF.

This clonotype has only a few counts. The rearrangement links TRBV20-1 to TRBJ1-5; 11 bases map to TRBD1. CDR1 DFQATT and CDR2 SNEGSKA come from the germline V gene (reference sequence). CDR3 length: 15 amino acids. V shed 6 bases, J shed 9 bases, and the junction held 13 bases outside the gene matches. This CDR3 reads CSAREKGTGGLPQHF. CDR3 nucleotide sequence: TGCAGTGCGAGGGAAAAGGGGACAGGGGGTCTGCCCCAGCATTTT.

Only a few counts were recorded for this clonotype. The gene calls are TRBV4-1 and TRBJ1-1, with D uncertain. The CDR3 totals 13 residues. V shed 7 bases and J shed 4 bases, with 13 bases lying between them. The germline gives CDR1 MGHRA, CDR2 YSYEKL. The CDR3 region is CASTLGRSTEAFF. CDR3 coding DNA: TGCGCCAGCACCCTAGGGAGGTCCACTGAAGCTTTCTTT.

In this sample, this clonotype turned up a few times. V gene TRBV10-3 combines with J gene TRBJ2-7; 8 bases fit TRBD1. Germline V lookup: CDR1 ENHRY, CDR2 SYGVKD. V trimming: 4 bases; J trimming: 2 bases; junction bases outside the gene matches: 4. This CDR3 is 14 amino acids long. CDR3: CAISGGQGTYEQYF. Here the CDR3 DNA reads TGTGCCATCAGTGGCGGACAGGGAACCTACGAGCAGTACTTC.

The chain recombines TRBV18 with TRBJ2-1; TRBD1 matches at 10 bases. This CDR3 spans 17 amino acids. V gave up 2 bases and J gave up 2 bases; unmatched junction bases: 6. From germline, CDR1 is KGHSH and CDR2 LQKENI. DNA for the CDR3: TGTGCCAGCTCACCAGGGTACGGGACAGGGGCCTACAATGAGCAGTTCTTC. Translating it yields CASSPGYGTGAYNEQFF. The variable domain in full, with the rest retrieved from reference TRBV18 and TRBJ2-1, is NAGVMQNPRHLVRRRGQEARLRCSPMKGHSHVYWYRQLPEEGLKFMVYLQKENIIDESGMPKERFSAEFPKEGPSILRIQQVVRGDSAAYFCASSPGYGTGAYNEQFFGPGTRLTVL.

The V gene is TRBV6-5, the J gene TRBJ2-1, with D unclear. Germline CDR1 and CDR2: MNHEY and SVGAGI. This CDR3 spans 15 amino acids. The V end was cut by 4 bases, the J end by 1 base, with 11 bases between. CDR3 sequence: CASSFDPSSYNEQFF. In nucleotides, the CDR3 is TGTGCCAGCAGTTTCGACCCAAGTTCCTACAATGAGCAGTTCTTC.

The V gene is TRBV6-1, the J gene TRBJ2-7; possible D gene TRBD2, 5 bases. CDR1 is MNHNS, CDR2 SASEGT, per germline. The CDR3 has 13 residues. Trimming took off 6 bases at V and 2 bases at J, with 11 bases between the two ends. In nucleotides, the CDR3 is TGTGCCAGCAGCCTACGGGAAGCCTACGAGCAGTACTTC. It specifies CASSLREAYEQYF.

This clonotype appeared many times. The chain is built from TRBV25-1 and TRBJ2-7, with 10 bases fitting TRBD2. V was pared by 4 bases and J by 1 base, with 1 base of the junction left unmatched. Germline V gene sequence: CDR1 MGHDK, CDR2 SYGVNS. The CDR3 has 14 amino acids. The CDR3 loop is CASSVAGGSYEQYF. The CDR3 DNA is TGTGCCAGCAGTGTAGCGGGAGGTTCCTACGAGCAGTACTTC.

This clonotype was counted ten times or more. The rearrangement joins TRBV12-3 or TRBV12-4 to TRBJ2-3; no definite D call. The CDR3 is 16 residues long. Trimming cost V 6 bases and J 1 base, with 17 bases left between them. CDR3 sequence: CASSPALGIGTDTQYF. CDR3 nucleotides: TGTGCCAGCAGCCCTGCTTTGGGGATCGGCACAGATACGCAGTATTTT.

This clonotype was found once. An end of the junction differs from the germline gene, which may be a read error. This chain uses TRBV6-4 with TRBJ2-7; D uncertain. This CDR3 is 15 amino acids long. Germline assignment: CDR1 MRHNA and CDR2 SNTAGT. The CDR3 spells CASSVFTLSAPEKYF. DNA of the CDR3: TGTGCCAGCAGTGTATTTACCCTTTCGGCACCCGAGAAGTACTTC.

This rearrangement joins TRBV9 to TRBJ2-3; TRBD2 might be the D (6 bases). V was pared by 4 bases and J by 0 bases, with 21 bases between. In germline, CDR1 is SGDLS, CDR2 YYNGEE. This CDR3 spans 18 amino acids. CDR3 in amino acids: CASSLSSGTSSSTDTQYF. The CDR3 DNA sequence: TGTGCCAGCAGCCTTTCCTCCGGGACTTCGTCGAGCACAGATACGCAGTATTTT.

This clonotype was found many times. The CDR3 nucleotides read TGTGCCAGCAGCCCCGGTCACAGTCAAGAGACCCAGTACTTC. This encodes CASSPGHSQETQYF. The gene calls are TRBV7-3 and TRBJ2-5; unclear D gene. The CDR3 spans 14 residues. CDR1 is SGHTA and CDR2 is FQGTGA in the germline V gene. The V end lost 5 bases, the J end lost 2 bases, and 12 bases lay between the germline ends.